This TCR beta chain was documented in a study of blood T cell repertoires in COVID-19. Looking at the study overall: Samples came from the United States, Italy and Spain, spanning acute and convalescent COVID-19. The cDNA or gDNA used as material had been derived from T cells, B-cell-depleted T cells, or PBMCs.

This clone appeared a few times. As handled by the study authors: Counts of nucleated cells, estimated from reference gene primer amplification, were obtained. TCRdb's table, derived via immunoSEQ multiplex PCR, lists solely in-frame clones and lacks some. V and J calls and clone size are copied from that table; D and trimming were computed from the DNA. The table includes tens of thousands of clones, 85% to 90% detected once. V dropped 3 bases and J dropped 6; count of bases not matched to a gene: 7. The CDR3 is 14 residues long. Germline lookup yields CDR1 GTSNPN and CDR2 SVGIG (reference sequence).

The chain couples TRBV30 to TRBJ1-5; TRBD1 matches 8 bases. The clonotype originates from a woman of 80 years or more with active or convalescent COVID-19. Sequenced: peripheral blood. Here the CDR3 DNA reads TGTGCCTGGAGCCAGGGGGCGCGGGGTCAGCCCCAGCATTTT. It encodes CAWSQGARGQPQHF.